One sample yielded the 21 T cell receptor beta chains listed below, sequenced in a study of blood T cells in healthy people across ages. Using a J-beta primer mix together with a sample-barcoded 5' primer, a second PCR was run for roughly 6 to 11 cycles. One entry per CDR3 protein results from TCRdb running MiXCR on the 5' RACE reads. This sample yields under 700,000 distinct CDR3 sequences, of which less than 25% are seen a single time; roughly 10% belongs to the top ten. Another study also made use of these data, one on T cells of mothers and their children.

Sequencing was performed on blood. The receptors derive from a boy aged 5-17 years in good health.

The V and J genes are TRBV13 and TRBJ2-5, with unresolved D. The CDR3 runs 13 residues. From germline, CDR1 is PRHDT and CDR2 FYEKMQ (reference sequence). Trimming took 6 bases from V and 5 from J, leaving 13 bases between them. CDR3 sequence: CASSFSLGETQYF. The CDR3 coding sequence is TGTGCCAGCAGTTTTAGCCTGGGGGAGACCCAGTACTTC.

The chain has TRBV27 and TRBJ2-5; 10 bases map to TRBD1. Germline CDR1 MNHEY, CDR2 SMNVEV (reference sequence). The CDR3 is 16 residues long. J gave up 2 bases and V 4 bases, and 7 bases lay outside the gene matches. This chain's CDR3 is CASSSAGTGEQETQYF. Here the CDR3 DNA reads TGTGCCAGCAGTTCCGCGGGGACAGGGGAACAAGAGACCCAGTACTTC.

The CDR3 DNA reads TGTGCCAGCAGTCAGACAGGGTTTGATGGCTACACCTTC. Translation gives CASSQTGFDGYTF. This chain connects TRBV6-5 to TRBJ1-2; 7 nucleotides align to TRBD1. J lost 6 bases, V lost 5 bases, and 6 bases had no gene match. The germline CDR1 and CDR2 sequences are MNHEY and SVGAGI. The CDR3 consists of 13 residues.

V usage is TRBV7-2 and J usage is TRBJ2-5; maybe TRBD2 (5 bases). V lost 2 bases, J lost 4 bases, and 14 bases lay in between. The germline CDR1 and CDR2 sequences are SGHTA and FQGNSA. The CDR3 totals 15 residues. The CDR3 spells CASSLNRGTGETQYF. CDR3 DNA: TGTGCCAGCAGCTTAAATCGGGGAACCGGAGAGACCCAGTACTTC.

This CDR3 reads CSNGASGIAGYEQYF. CDR3 in DNA: TGCAGCAATGGGGCTAGCGGGATCGCGGGGTACGAGCAGTACTTC. This chain uses TRBV20-1 with TRBJ2-7; 9 nucleotides agree with TRBD2. Germline V lookup: CDR1 DFQATT, CDR2 SNEGSKA (reference sequence). There are 15 residues in the CDR3.

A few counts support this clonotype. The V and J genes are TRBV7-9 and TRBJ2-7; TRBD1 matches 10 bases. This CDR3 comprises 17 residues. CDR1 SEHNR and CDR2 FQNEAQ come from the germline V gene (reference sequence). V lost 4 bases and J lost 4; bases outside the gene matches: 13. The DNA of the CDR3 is TGTGCCAGCAGCTCGGACAGGGGGTTCTTCGGTTTGTACGAGCAGTACTTC. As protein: CASSSDRGFFGLYEQYF.

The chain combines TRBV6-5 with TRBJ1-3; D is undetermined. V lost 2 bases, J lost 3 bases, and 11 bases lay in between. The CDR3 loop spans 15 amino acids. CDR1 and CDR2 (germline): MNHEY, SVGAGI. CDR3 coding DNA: TGTGCCAGCAGTTACGACGGGGTGCTTGGAAACACCATATATTTT. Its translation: CASSYDGVLGNTIYF.

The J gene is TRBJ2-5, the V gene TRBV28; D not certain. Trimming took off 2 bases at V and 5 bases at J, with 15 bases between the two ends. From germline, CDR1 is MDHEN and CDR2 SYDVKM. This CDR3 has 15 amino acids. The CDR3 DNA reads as TGTGCCAGCAGTTTACTTGCGACCCAAGGGGAGACCCAGTACTTC. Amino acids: CASSLLATQGETQYF.

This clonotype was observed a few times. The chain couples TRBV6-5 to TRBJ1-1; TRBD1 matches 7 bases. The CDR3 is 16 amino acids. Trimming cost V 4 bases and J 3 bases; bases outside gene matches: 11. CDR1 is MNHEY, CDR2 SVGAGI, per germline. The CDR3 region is CASSLSGGGSDTEAFF. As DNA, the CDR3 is TGTGCCAGCAGTTTATCAGGGGGGGGTTCGGACACTGAAGCTTTCTTT.

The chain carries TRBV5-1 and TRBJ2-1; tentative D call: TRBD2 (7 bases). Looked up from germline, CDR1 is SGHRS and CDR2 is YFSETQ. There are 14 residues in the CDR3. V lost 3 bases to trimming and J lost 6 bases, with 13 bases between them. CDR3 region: CASSSVGGPNEQFF. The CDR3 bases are TGCGCCAGCAGCTCGGTCGGGGGGCCCAATGAGCAGTTCTTC.

The CDR3 DNA reads as TGTGCCAGCAGGACCGGGACAGGTGGAGAAAAACTGTTTTTT. It specifies CASRTGTGGEKLFF. The V call is TRBV6-5, the J call TRBJ1-4, with TRBD1 identical over 8 bases. CDR1 is MNHEY, CDR2 SVGAGI, per germline. J gave up 8 bases and V 6 bases, and 8 bases lay outside the gene matches. This CDR3 has 14 amino acids.

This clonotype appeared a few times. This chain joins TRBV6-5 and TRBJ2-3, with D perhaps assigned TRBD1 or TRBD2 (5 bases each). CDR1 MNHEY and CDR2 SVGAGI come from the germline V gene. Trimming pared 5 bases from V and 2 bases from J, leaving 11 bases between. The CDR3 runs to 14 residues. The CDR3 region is CASSRGPLTDTQYF. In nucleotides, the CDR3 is TGTGCCAGCAGTCGGGGACCTCTCACAGATACGCAGTATTTT.

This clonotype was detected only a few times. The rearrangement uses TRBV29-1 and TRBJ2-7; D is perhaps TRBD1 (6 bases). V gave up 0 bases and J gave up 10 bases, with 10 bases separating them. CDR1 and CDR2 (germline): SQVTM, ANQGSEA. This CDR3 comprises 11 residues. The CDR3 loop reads CSVEDRGGQYF. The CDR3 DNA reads TGCAGCGTTGAAGATAGAGGGGGACAGTACTTC.

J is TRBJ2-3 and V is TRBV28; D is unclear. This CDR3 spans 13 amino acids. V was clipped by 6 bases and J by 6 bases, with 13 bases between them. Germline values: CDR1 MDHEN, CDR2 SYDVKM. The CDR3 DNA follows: TGTGCCAGCAGCCCACTGACGGTTGATACGCAGTATTTT. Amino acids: CASSPLTVDTQYF. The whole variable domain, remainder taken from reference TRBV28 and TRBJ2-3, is DVKVTQSSRYLVKRTGEKVFLECVQDMDHENMFWYRQDPGLGLRLIYFSYDVKMKEKGDIPEGYSVSREKKERFSLILESASTNQTSMYLCASSPLTVDTQYFGPGTRLTVL.

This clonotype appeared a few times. This CDR3 reads CASSLEQNEQYF. The CDR3 bases are TGCGCCAGCAGCTTGGAACAGAACGAGCAGTACTTC. The chain is built from TRBV5-1 and TRBJ2-7; D gene uncertain. V shed 0 bases and J shed 5 bases, with 6 bases lying between them. The germline V gene encodes CDR1 SGHRS and CDR2 YFSETQ. The CDR3 is 12 residues long. The full variable domain, completed using reference TRBV5-1 and TRBJ2-7, is KAGVTQTPRYLIKTRGQQVTLSCSPISGHRSVSWYQQTPGQGLQFLFEYFSETQRNKGNFPGRFSGRQFSNSRSEMNVSTLELGDSALYLCASSLEQNEQYFGPGTRLTVT.

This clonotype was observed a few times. The CDR3 region is CASRPVFSGNTIYF. CDR3 DNA sequence: TGTGCCAGCCGTCCCGTCTTCTCTGGAAACACCATATATTTT. V usage is TRBV6-1 and J usage is TRBJ1-3; D call uncertain. Trimming took off 8 bases at V and 0 bases at J, with 11 bases between the two ends. The CDR3 length is 14 residues. Per the germline V gene, CDR1 is MNHNS and CDR2 is SASEGT.

DNA of the CDR3: TGTGCCAGCAGCCCGAGCGGACTAGCGGGAGGAGACACAGATACGCAGTATTTT. Protein: CASSPSGLAGGDTDTQYF. This rearrangement joins TRBV4-2 to TRBJ2-3, with TRBD2 matching 14 bases. The CDR3 is 18 amino acids. V trimming: 4 bases; J trimming: 2 bases; junction bases outside the gene matches: 8. Germline V gene lookup returns CDR1 LGHNA and CDR2 YNFKEQ.

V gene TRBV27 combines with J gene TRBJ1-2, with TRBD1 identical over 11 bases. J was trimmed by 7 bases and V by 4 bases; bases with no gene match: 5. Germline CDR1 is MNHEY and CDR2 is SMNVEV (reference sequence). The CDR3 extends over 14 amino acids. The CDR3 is CASSSTGTGGGYTF. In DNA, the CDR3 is TGTGCCAGCAGTTCAACCGGGACAGGGGGTGGCTACACCTTC.

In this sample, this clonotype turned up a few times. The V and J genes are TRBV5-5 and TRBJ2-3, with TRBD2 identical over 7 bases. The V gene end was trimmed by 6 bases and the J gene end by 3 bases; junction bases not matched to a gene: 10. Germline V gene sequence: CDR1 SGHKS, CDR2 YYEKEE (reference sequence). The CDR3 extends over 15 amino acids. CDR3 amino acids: CASNPRGGETDTQYF. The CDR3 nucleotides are TGTGCCAGCAACCCACGGGGAGGGGAGACAGATACGCAGTATTTT. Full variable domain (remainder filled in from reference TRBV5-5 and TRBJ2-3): DAGVTQSPTHLIKTRGQQVTLRCSPISGHKSVSWYQQVLGQGPQFIFQYYEKEERGRGNFPDRFSARQFPNYSSELNVNALLLGDSALYLCASNPRGGETDTQYFGPGTRLTVL.

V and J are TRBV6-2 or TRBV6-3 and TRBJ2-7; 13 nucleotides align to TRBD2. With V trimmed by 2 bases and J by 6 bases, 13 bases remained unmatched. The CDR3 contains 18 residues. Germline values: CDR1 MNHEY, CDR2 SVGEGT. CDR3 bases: TGTGCCAGCAGTTACCCAGGACTAGCGGGGGCGAATCCTCGCGAGCAGTACTTC. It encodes CASSYPGLAGANPREQYF.

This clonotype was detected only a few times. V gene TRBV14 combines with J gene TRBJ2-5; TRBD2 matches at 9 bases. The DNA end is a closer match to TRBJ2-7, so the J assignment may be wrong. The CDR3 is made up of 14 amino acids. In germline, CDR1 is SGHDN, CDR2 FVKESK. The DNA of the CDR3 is TGTGCCAGCAAGGGCCAGCGGGAGGAAGGCGAGCAGTACTTC. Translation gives CASKGQREEGEQYF.